These 9 T cell receptor beta chains came from one sample sequenced in a study of T cell responses to AZD1222 COVID-19 vaccine. The repertoire was sequenced with immunoSEQ multiplex PCR; TCRdb's copy has only in-frame clones and lacks some. The sample has more than 100,000 clones; 85% are singletons. Material: peripheral blood, obtained 28 days after the second dose of the MenACWY control vaccine. These receptors were obtained from an adult who received the MenACWY meningococcal vaccine as a control.

This clone has only one observation. The V gene is TRBV9, the J gene TRBJ2-3, with D perhaps TRBD2 (6 bases). There are 15 residues in the CDR3. V lost 0 bases to trimming and J lost 2 bases, with 10 bases between them. Per the germline V gene, CDR1 is SGDLS and CDR2 is YYNGEE. CDR3 sequence (DNA): TGTGCCAGCAGCGTAGTTGGGGGGAACACAGATACGCAGTATTTT. This encodes CASSVVGGNTDTQYF.

The CDR3 sequence: CASSLSTSGRARTGELFF. The CDR3 DNA follows: TGTGCCAGCAGTTTGTCCACTAGCGGGAGAGCCAGAACCGGGGAGCTGTTTTTT. The gene calls are TRBV6-2 or TRBV6-3 and TRBJ2-2, with TRBD2 matching 11 bases. The V and J ends lost 4 bases and 5 bases, in that order; junction bases with no gene match: 12. This CDR3 is built from 18 residues. Germline V gene lookup returns CDR1 MNHEY and CDR2 SVGEGT.

The chain carries TRBV5-6 and TRBJ1-2, with D perhaps matching TRBD1 (5 bases). Trimming removed 4 bases from V and 4 bases from J, with 14 bases in between. Germline V gene sequence: CDR1 SGHDT, CDR2 YYEEEE. The CDR3 has 14 residues. The DNA for the CDR3 is TGTGCCAGCAGCCCCGCGGGACGGGTCTATGGCTACACCTTC. Encoded protein: CASSPAGRVYGYTF. The full variable domain, with the rest looked up from reference TRBV5-6 and TRBJ1-2, is DAGVTQSPTHLIKTRGQQVTLRCSPKSGHDTVSWYQQALGQGPQFIFQYYEEEERQRGNFPDRFSGHQFPNYSSELNVNALLLGDSALYLCASSPAGRVYGYTFGSGTRLTVV.

V and J are TRBV5-8 and TRBJ1-5; TRBD1 aligns across 7 bases. The ends lost 4 bases at V and 0 bases at J; junction bases unmatched: 13. The CDR3 covers 18 residues. Germline loops: CDR1 SGHTS, CDR2 YDEGEE. The CDR3: CASSSTAGGQFSNQPQHF. Written as DNA, the CDR3 is TGTGCCAGCAGCAGTACGGCGGGGGGACAGTTTAGCAATCAGCCCCAGCATTTT.

This chain links TRBV5-1 with TRBJ2-2, with no clear D. Germline V gene data show CDR1 as SGHRS and CDR2 as YFSETQ. The CDR3 contains 16 residues. V was shortened by 0 bases and J by 5 bases, with 14 bases between the two germline ends. The CDR3 DNA reads as TGCGCCAGCAGCTTGGGTCAGGCCGTCAAAACCGGGGAGCTGTTTTTT. Its protein is CASSLGQAVKTGELFF.

This clone was seen only a few times. J is TRBJ1-4 and V is TRBV5-1; D gene ambiguous. V lost 0 bases, J lost 4 bases, and 10 bases lay in between. In germline, CDR1 is SGHRS, CDR2 YFSETQ. This CDR3 has 15 amino acids. As DNA, the CDR3 is TGCGCCAGCAGCTTGGACAAGGGCTTTAATGAAAAACTGTTTTTT. Amino acid sequence: CASSLDKGFNEKLFF.

This clone was seen a handful of times. The chain has TRBV29-1 and TRBJ1-1; D is unresolved. Trimming took off 3 bases at V and 10 bases at J, with 9 bases between the two ends. The germline gives CDR1 SQVTM, CDR2 ANQGSEA. The CDR3 loop spans 10 amino acids. Written as DNA, the CDR3 is TGCAGCGTTGATCTGGCCCCAGCTTTCTTT. This sequence encodes CSVDLAPAFF.

This CDR3 reads CARSLASGGSYGYTF. The CDR3 region has the DNA TGTGCCAGAAGCTTAGCGTCAGGGGGAAGTTATGGCTACACCTTC. The chain has TRBV7-5 and TRBJ1-2; the table's D call TRBD1 went unverified against the DNA. TRBV7-5 is a pseudogene segment. This CDR3 comprises 15 residues.

V usage is TRBV6-5 and J usage is TRBJ1-1, with no clear D. The length of the CDR3 is 15 residues. The V gene's germline CDR1 is MNHEY and CDR2 SVGAGI. V lost 2 bases and J lost 1, with 11 bases in between. Written as DNA, the CDR3 is TGTGCCAGCAGTTACACCAGGTTATCGAACACTGAAGCTTTCTTT. It encodes CASSYTRLSNTEAFF.